The 8 T cell receptor beta chains given below trace back to one sample, sequenced in a study of T cells in Graves' hyperthyroidism and ophthalmopathy (dated 2019 in TCRdb). Library preparation was by multiplex PCR. TCRdb records Illumina HiSeq 2000 as the sequencer. TCR beta CDR3 regions were amplified from RNA transcripts. A first-round RT-PCR of the TCR CDR3 used the HTBI primer set with the Qiagen OneStep RT-PCR kit. Through fastp at Q25 and MiXCR, TCRdb rebuilt clones from the public reads, retaining in-frame beta chains. Entries that share a CDR3 protein sequence are merged under the most common genes and DNA. The sample table records 450,000 to 700,000 distinct CDR3 sequences; about 43% of these occur just once. 15% to 20% of the sample rests with the top ten. The material sequenced was peripheral blood or thyroid tissue (not recorded which). The receptors originated from an adult woman with Graves' disease, either hyperthyroidism or ophthalmopathy (not recorded which).

The chain links TRBV6-5 to TRBJ2-7; the D is unclear. CDR1 and CDR2 (germline): MNHEY, SVGAGI. Trimming removed 3 bases at V and 6 bases at J, with 27 bases between. The CDR3 extends over 18 amino acids. The CDR3 region is CASSYQAVRKPPFAEQYF. As DNA, the CDR3 is TGTGCCAGCAGTTATCAGGCGGTCCGTAAACCCCCCTTTGCCGAGCAGTACTTC.

This sequence joins TRBV25-1 and TRBJ2-7; TRBD1 matches 9 bases. The V segment lost 8 bases and the J segment 5 bases; nucleotides outside the gene matches: 10. The length of the CDR3 is 14 residues. Germline assignment: CDR1 MGHDK and CDR2 SYGVNS. This CDR3 is CASDRTGALNEQYF. CDR3 DNA sequence: TGTGCCAGCGACCGGACAGGGGCACTCAACGAGCAGTACTTC.

V is TRBV10-3 and J is TRBJ2-7; unclear D gene. Germline CDR1 reads ENHRY; CDR2 reads SYGVKD. The V end lost 10 bases, the J end lost 4 bases, and 14 bases lay between the germline ends. The CDR3 is 12 residues long. CDR3 in amino acids: CATSPGVYEQYF. CDR3 in DNA: TGTGCCACCTCTCCGGGCGTATACGAGCAGTACTTC.

This clonotype was detected a few times. The chain couples TRBV20-1 to TRBJ1-2; possible D gene TRBD1, 5 bases. Per the germline V gene, CDR1 is DFQATT and CDR2 is SNEGSKA (reference sequence). The CDR3 covers 14 residues. Trimming took off 0 bases at V and 3 bases at J, with 11 bases between the two ends. This CDR3 reads CSARDPRGDYGYTF. CDR3 DNA sequence: TGCAGTGCTAGAGATCCCCGGGGGGACTATGGCTACACCTTC.

This clonotype showed up many times. This chain connects TRBV6-4 to TRBJ1-2; D ambiguous. The CDR3 runs to 13 residues. V was pared by 0 bases and J by 7 bases, with 9 bases between. CDR1 is MRHNA and CDR2 is SNTAGT in the germline V gene. The CDR3 DNA reads as TGTGCCAGCAGTGACTCCGACGGAGGTGGCTACACCTTC. It yields the protein CASSDSDGGGYTF.

This clonotype was seen ten or more times. This chain joins TRBV6-5 and TRBJ2-7, with a tentative D call TRBD1 (5 bases). Trimming removed 5 bases at V and 2 bases at J, with 10 bases between. This CDR3 has 13 residues. From germline, CDR1 is MNHEY and CDR2 SVGAGI. The CDR3 DNA reads as TGTGCCAGCAGTCAGACAGCTACCTACGAGCAGTACTTC. Translated: CASSQTATYEQYF.

V usage is TRBV12-3 or TRBV12-4 and J usage is TRBJ1-3; tentative D call: TRBD1 (5 bases). V was cut by 1 base and J by 7 bases, with 8 bases left in between. This CDR3 has 13 amino acids. For the CDR3, the DNA is TGTGCCAGCAGTTTAGGGGACGAGAACACCATATATTTT. This translates into CASSLGDENTIYF.

This clonotype was picked up many times. This chain connects TRBV5-6 to TRBJ2-7, with 10 nucleotides matching TRBD2. V shed 4 bases and J 7 bases; nucleotides not matched to a gene: 5. Germline V gives CDR1 SGHDT, CDR2 YYEEEE. The CDR3 spans 13 residues. The DNA of the CDR3 is TGTGCCAGCAGCCCTAGCGGGAGAAATGAGCAGTACTTC. Translation gives CASSPSGRNEQYF.